This entry lists 4 T cell receptor beta chains sequenced from one sample in a study of graft-versus-host responses after intestinal transplantation. TCRdb's table, derived via immunoSEQ multiplex PCR, lists solely in-frame clones and lacks some. The sample has around 100,000 clones, about 90% seen once; the top ten hold roughly 1%. The antigens for these receptors are not known. Material: unstimulated CD4+ T cells sorted from spleen or lymph node cells, obtained before transplant. All receptors derive from a human donor who was the organ donor for an intestinal transplant.

CDR3 sequence: CASSDRYGYTF. CDR3 DNA sequence: TGTGCCAGCAGTGATCGGTATGGCTACACCTTC. The V and J genes are TRBV6-1 and TRBJ1-2, with D hard to call. Germline V gene lookup returns CDR1 MNHNS and CDR2 SASEGT. The ends were cut back, 3 bases at V and 5 bases at J, with 4 bases in the middle. CDR3 length equals 11 residues.

This rearrangement joins TRBV28 to TRBJ1-5, with 8 bases fitting TRBD1. Germline CDR1 MDHEN, CDR2 SYDVKM. This CDR3 region has 19 residues. V dropped 4 bases and J dropped 0; count of bases not matched to a gene: 14. The CDR3 bases are TGTGCCAGCAGTTCCCCGCCGGGACAGGCTAACCGTAGCAATCAGCCCCAGCATTTT. The encoded protein is CASSSPPGQANRSNQPQHF.

The chain is built from TRBV5-6 and TRBJ2-7; TRBD1 aligns across 7 bases. CDR1 is SGHDT and CDR2 is YYEEEE in the germline V gene. Trimming at V came to 4 bases and at J to 5 bases, leaving 12 bases not matched to a gene. This CDR3 has 15 residues. The CDR3 nucleotides read TGTGCCAGCAGCCTTGTTGGGGACAGTCTGAACGAGCAGTACTTC. Amino acid sequence: CASSLVGDSLNEQYF.

J is TRBJ2-2 and V is TRBV7-9; D ambiguous. The CDR3 contains 14 residues. Germline V gives CDR1 SEHNR, CDR2 FQNEAQ (reference sequence). Trimming took off 5 bases at V and 4 bases at J, with 11 bases between the two ends. The CDR3 sequence is CASSPTWGTGELFF. CDR3 sequence (DNA): TGTGCCAGCAGCCCGACTTGGGGCACCGGGGAGCTGTTTTTT.